Shown below are 20 T cell receptor beta chains from a single sample sequenced in a study of shared clonotypes between healthy human individuals. Assay used: immunoSEQ multiplex PCR; TCRdb lists only in-frame clones, some missing. The table includes some 790,000 clones, 72% detected once. What was sequenced was memory CD4+ T cells sorted from blood. Subset meaning: CD45RA-negative fraction. These receptors all stem from a young woman in good health.

V gene TRBV7-2 combines with J gene TRBJ1-1, with D hard to call. V lost 8 bases to trimming and J lost 1 base, with 14 bases between them. The CDR3 contains 14 residues. Per the germline V gene, CDR1 is SGHTA and CDR2 is FQGNSA. As DNA, the CDR3 is TGTGCCAGCTTAGTTGGTTGGGGGAACACTGAAGCTTTCTTT. The encoded protein is CASLVGWGNTEAFF.

The J gene is TRBJ1-6, the V gene TRBV9; D may be TRBD1 (6 bases). This CDR3 comprises 15 residues. The germline CDR1 and CDR2 sequences are SGDLS and YYNGEE. V lost 0 bases and J 9 bases, leaving 13 bases between the germline ends. CDR3 protein: CASSVELKGGSPLHF. The CDR3 DNA reads TGTGCCAGCAGCGTAGAGCTCAAAGGGGGTTCACCCCTCCACTTT.

The chain combines TRBV28 with TRBJ2-1; 11 positions agree with TRBD2. V shed 6 bases, J shed 3 bases, and the junction held 10 bases outside the gene matches. Germline CDR1 MDHEN, CDR2 SYDVKM. There are 17 residues in the CDR3. CDR3 sequence reads: CASRLGGTSGDYNEQFF. Written as DNA, the CDR3 is TGTGCCAGCAGACTTGGGGGGACTAGCGGAGACTACAATGAGCAGTTCTTC.

This chain connects TRBV6-1 to TRBJ2-7; 9 bases agree with TRBD1. The CDR3 is 14 amino acids. Germline V CDR1 and CDR2: MNHNS, SASEGT. With 4 bases clipped from V and 4 bases from J, the junction kept 5 bases outside the gene matches. CDR3 loop: CASSVNRGLYEQYF. CDR3 in DNA: TGTGCCAGCAGTGTAAACAGGGGGCTGTACGAGCAGTACTTC.

The table lists this clone with a count of one. This chain joins TRBV7-2 and TRBJ2-7, with 10 bases fitting TRBD2. The trim removed 4 bases at V and 4 bases at J, leaving 4 bases unmatched. The CDR3 length is 14 residues. Germline V CDR1 and CDR2: SGHTA, FQGNSA. The CDR3 sequence is CASSSGLAEYEQYF. The DNA for the CDR3 is TGTGCCAGCAGCTCTGGACTAGCGGAATACGAGCAGTACTTC.

This chain connects TRBV25-1 to TRBJ1-2, with D hard to call. The germline V and J ends were trimmed by 4 bases and 5 bases, with 14 bases remaining between them. CDR3 length: 14 residues. The germline V gene has CDR1 MGHDK and CDR2 SYGVNS. Here the CDR3 reads CASSGVARRYGYTF. In DNA, the CDR3 is TGTGCCAGCAGTGGTGTCGCGCGACGGTATGGCTACACCTTC.

The rearrangement joins TRBV11-3 to TRBJ2-1; D is unresolved. Trimming stripped 3 bases from V and 0 bases from J, with 15 bases between. The CDR3 has 17 residues. Germline V gene sequence: CDR1 SGHNT, CDR2 YENEEA. The CDR3 sequence: CASSFSLGPGSYNEQFF. DNA of the CDR3: TGTGCCAGCAGCTTTTCTCTCGGCCCAGGCTCCTACAATGAGCAGTTCTTC. Combining the CDR3 with reference TRBV11-3 and TRBJ2-1 gives the whole variable domain EAGVVQSPRYKIIEKKQPVAFWCNPISGHNTLYWYLQNLGQGPELLIRYENEEAVDDSQLPKDRFSAERLKGVDSTLKIQPAELGDSAVYLCASSFSLGPGSYNEQFFGPGTRLTVL.

Points on this clone: Given a far larger clone just one base away, this is likely a sequencing read error. Different DNA sequences within this sample yield the same CDR3. The rearrangement joins TRBV7-9 to TRBJ1-2; D remains unclear. Trimming removed 1 base from V and 6 bases from J, with 3 bases in between. Germline loops: CDR1 SEHNR, CDR2 FQNEAQ (reference sequence). The CDR3 is 11 amino acids. CDR3 sequence reads: CASSLGDGYTF. In DNA form, the CDR3 reads TGTGCCAGCAGCTTAGGCGATGGCTACACCTTC.

This clone was seen only once. The CDR3 DNA reads as TGCGCCAGCCGGAGGACAGGGTCCTACGAGCAGTACTTC. Translating gives CASRRTGSYEQYF. The chain links TRBV5-1 to TRBJ2-7; 8 bases fit TRBD1. J lost 1 base, V lost 7 bases, and 4 bases had no gene match. CDR1 SGHRS and CDR2 YFSETQ come from the germline V gene. The CDR3 contains 13 residues.

The sample holds a few counts of this clone. The V and J genes are TRBV28 and TRBJ1-2; a weak D match, TRBD1 (6 bases). Looked up from germline, CDR1 is MDHEN and CDR2 is SYDVKM. V lost 4 bases to trimming and J lost 6 bases, with 9 bases between them. This CDR3 is 12 amino acids long. CDR3 amino acids: CASSSGQDGYTF. The CDR3 nucleotides read TGTGCCAGCAGTTCGGGACAAGATGGCTACACCTTC.

Here the CDR3 DNA reads TGTGCCAGCAGCGAACCGGGAGGGCCGGGGGAGACCCAGTACTTC. Amino acids: CASSEPGGPGETQYF. The chain combines TRBV5-4 with TRBJ2-5; 8 nucleotides match TRBD2. Germline V gives CDR1 SGHNT, CDR2 YYREEE (reference sequence). The CDR3 runs 15 residues. With V trimmed by 4 bases and J by 5 bases, 10 bases remained unmatched.

This chain uses TRBV4-1 with TRBJ2-1; D might be TRBD1 or TRBD2, each matching 5 bases. Trimming removed 0 bases at V and 7 bases at J, with 13 bases between. Germline-derived CDR1 and CDR2 are MGHRA and YSYEKL. The CDR3 is 15 amino acids. The CDR3 sequence: CASSQEGEEGNEQFF. CDR3 DNA: TGCGCCAGCAGCCAAGAGGGAGAAGAGGGGAATGAGCAGTTCTTC.

This clone was recorded only once. The chain employs TRBV9 and TRBJ2-6; 8 bases are a match to TRBD2. With 3 bases clipped from V and 9 bases from J, the junction kept 11 bases outside the gene matches. The germline V gene has CDR1 SGDLS and CDR2 YYNGEE. The CDR3 is made up of 16 amino acids. In nucleotides, the CDR3 is TGTGCCAGCAGCGCCCAAGTAGCGGGATTGGGCAACGTCCTGACTTTC. Its translation: CASSAQVAGLGNVLTF. Variable domain in full (rest from reference TRBV9 and TRBJ2-6): DSGVTQTPKHLITATGQRVTLRCSPRSGDLSVYWYQQSLDQGLQFLIQYYNGEERAKGNILERFSAQQFPDLHSELNLSSLELGDSALYFCASSAQVAGLGNVLTFGAGSRLTVL.

This clone was detected once. The V call is TRBV6-6, the J call TRBJ1-2; 8 bases map to TRBD1. The trim removed 1 base at V and 2 bases at J, leaving 3 bases unmatched. Germline lookup yields CDR1 MNHNY and CDR2 SVGAGI (reference sequence). The length of the CDR3 is 15 residues. The CDR3 spells CASSYYRTGNYGYTF. The CDR3 nucleotides are TGTGCCAGCAGTTACTACAGGACAGGGAACTATGGCTACACCTTC.

The V call is TRBV30, the J call TRBJ2-5; no definite D call. Deletions cut 3 bases from V and 5 bases from J, with 16 bases between. The CDR3 has 14 residues. Germline loops: CDR1 GTSNPN, CDR2 SVGIG (reference sequence). CDR3 amino acids: CAWRYSPIEETQYF. In DNA, the CDR3 is TGTGCCTGGAGATATTCTCCCATAGAGGAGACCCAGTACTTC.

This clone has only a few counts. The chain carries TRBV21-1 and TRBJ2-7. TRBV21-1 is termed a pseudogene. There are 13 residues in the CDR3. The CDR3 here is CASSTRNLYEQYF. CDR3 sequence (DNA): TGTGCCAGCAGCACCCGAAACCTCTACGAGCAGTACTTC.

The J gene is TRBJ1-1, the V gene TRBV12-5, with 10 bases fitting TRBD1. Germline lookup yields CDR1 LGHNT and CDR2 FRNRAP. CDR3 length equals 14 residues. V gave up 2 bases and J gave up 11 bases; unmatched junction bases: 8. The DNA for the CDR3 is TGTGCTAGTGGTTTGCCAGACAGGGGGCTCTGTGCTTTCTTT. Translated, it gives CASGLPDRGLCAFF.

Only a few counts were recorded for this clone. DNA for the CDR3: TGTGCCAGCAGCTATCAGTTGGGGGCGAAGCAGCCCCAGCATTTT. Protein: CASSYQLGAKQPQHF. The chain recombines TRBV4-2 with TRBJ1-5; the D gene is possibly TRBD1 (6 bases). From germline, CDR1 is LGHNA and CDR2 YNFKEQ. Trimming took 5 bases from V and 7 from J, leaving 18 bases between them. The CDR3 contains 15 residues.

The table lists this clone with a few counts. The V and J genes are TRBV5-1 and TRBJ2-3; 8 bases line up with TRBD2. The CDR3 contains 16 residues. V was pared by 4 bases and J by 0 bases, with 7 bases of the junction left unmatched. Germline values: CDR1 SGHRS, CDR2 YFSETQ. CDR3 loop: CASSSTSGSSTDTQYF. The DNA of the CDR3 is TGCGCCAGCAGCAGCACTAGCGGCTCTAGCACAGATACGCAGTATTTT.

The genes are TRBV29-1 and TRBJ2-7; no clear D gene. Germline V gene data show CDR1 as SQVTM and CDR2 as ANQGSEA. This CDR3 is 12 amino acids long. V was cut by 4 bases and J by 3 bases, with 10 bases left in between. The CDR3 sequence is CSVVVLGYEQYF. The CDR3 region has the DNA TGCAGCGTTGTCGTTTTGGGCTACGAGCAGTACTTC.